What follows describes a single T cell receptor (beta chain). These data come from a study of blood T cell repertoires in COVID-19. Using immunoSEQ multiplex PCR, the repertoire was profiled, and TCRdb retains in-frame clones only, with some absent. There are roughly 87,000 clones in the sample; roughly 76% occur only once, and about 4% lies in the top ten. Germline assignment: CDR1 MDHEN and CDR2 SYDVKM. The V end was cut by 4 bases, the J end by 5 bases, with 14 bases between. The CDR3 runs 15 residues. V is TRBV28 and J is TRBJ2-2; tentatively, D is TRBD2 (6 bases). Sequenced sample: peripheral blood. The TCR was taken from a woman aged 45 to 65 with acute or convalescent COVID-19. The CDR3 sequence is CASSSRGTGTGELFF. The CDR3 DNA sequence: TGTGCCAGCAGTTCTCGGGGGACCGGGACCGGGGAGCTGTTTTTT.